This TCR beta chain originates from a study of T cells expressing NK-cell markers. The CDR3 is 16 amino acids. Germline-derived CDR1 and CDR2 are SQVTM and ANQGSEA. TCRdb re-called the 5' RACE reads; every CDR3 protein appears as one record, without DNA. The specimen's table records about 460,000 distinct CDR3 sequences. Sequences were obtained from blood T cells: a sorted CD56 or NKG2C T cell subset, CD4+ or CD8+ T cells, or bulk PBMC T cells (not recorded which). This chain uses TRBV29-1 with TRBJ2-5; TCRdb's D call, TRBD1, is unchecked because there is no DNA. The source is a woman in her forties or fifties in good health. The CDR3 loop is CSVVGSQGRPQETQYF.